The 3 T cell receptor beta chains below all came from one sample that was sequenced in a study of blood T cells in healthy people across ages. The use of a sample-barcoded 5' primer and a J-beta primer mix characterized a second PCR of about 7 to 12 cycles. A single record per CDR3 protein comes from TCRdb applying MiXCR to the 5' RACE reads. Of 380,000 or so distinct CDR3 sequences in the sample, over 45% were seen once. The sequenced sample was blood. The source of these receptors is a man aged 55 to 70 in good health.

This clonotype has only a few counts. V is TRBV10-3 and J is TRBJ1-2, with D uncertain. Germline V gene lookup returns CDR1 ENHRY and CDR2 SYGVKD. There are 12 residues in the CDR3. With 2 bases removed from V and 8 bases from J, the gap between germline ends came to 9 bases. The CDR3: CAISETPWGYTF. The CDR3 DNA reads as TGTGCCATCAGTGAGACCCCTTGGGGCTACACCTTC.

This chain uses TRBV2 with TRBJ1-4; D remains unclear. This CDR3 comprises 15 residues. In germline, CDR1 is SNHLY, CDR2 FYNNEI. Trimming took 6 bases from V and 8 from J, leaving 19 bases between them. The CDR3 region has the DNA TGTGCCAGCAGGGAGGAAATCGCATCTGGAGAAAAACTGTTTTTT. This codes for CASREEIASGEKLFF.

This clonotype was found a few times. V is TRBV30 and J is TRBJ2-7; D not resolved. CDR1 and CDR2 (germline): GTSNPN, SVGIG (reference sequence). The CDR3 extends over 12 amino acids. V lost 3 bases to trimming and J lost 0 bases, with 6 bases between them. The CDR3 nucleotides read TGTGCCTGGAGCTGGAGCTCCTACGAGCAGTACTTC. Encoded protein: CAWSWSSYEQYF.